This TCR beta chain is drawn from a study of T cells in narcolepsy. V was shortened by 7 bases and J by 8 bases, with 21 bases between the two germline ends. The germline gives CDR1 MNHNS, CDR2 SASEGT. The CDR3 has 14 amino acids. Only in-frame clones appear in the TCRdb table, and some are missing; sequencing was by immunoSEQ multiplex PCR. The sample holds tens of thousands of clones, around four fifths seen once. Sequencing input: CD45RA- memory CD4+ T cells from PBMCs. The origin of this receptor is a human donor with narcolepsy. The chain combines TRBV6-1 with TRBJ2-7; D might be TRBD1 (7 bases). The CDR3 nucleotides are TGTGCCAGCACCGTAGGGCAGGAGGGGGCTAAGCAGTACTTC. Protein sequence: CASTVGQEGAKQYF.